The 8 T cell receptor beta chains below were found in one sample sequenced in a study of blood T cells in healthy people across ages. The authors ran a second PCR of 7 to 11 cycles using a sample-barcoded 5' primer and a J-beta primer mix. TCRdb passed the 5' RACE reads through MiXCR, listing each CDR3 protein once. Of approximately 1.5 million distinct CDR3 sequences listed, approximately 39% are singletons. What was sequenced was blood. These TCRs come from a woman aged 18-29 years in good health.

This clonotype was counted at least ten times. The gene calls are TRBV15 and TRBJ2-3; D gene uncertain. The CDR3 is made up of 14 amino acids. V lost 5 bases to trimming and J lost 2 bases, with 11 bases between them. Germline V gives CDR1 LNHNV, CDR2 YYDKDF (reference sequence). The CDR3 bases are TGTGCCACCAGCGGGCGCAGAGACACAGATACGCAGTATTTT. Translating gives CATSGRRDTDTQYF.

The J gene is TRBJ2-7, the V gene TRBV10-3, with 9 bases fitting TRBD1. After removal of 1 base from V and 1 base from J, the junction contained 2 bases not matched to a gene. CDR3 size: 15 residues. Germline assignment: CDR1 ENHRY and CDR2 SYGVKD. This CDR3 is CAISELGQGSYEQYF. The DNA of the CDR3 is TGTGCCATCAGTGAGTTGGGACAGGGATCCTACGAGCAGTACTTC.

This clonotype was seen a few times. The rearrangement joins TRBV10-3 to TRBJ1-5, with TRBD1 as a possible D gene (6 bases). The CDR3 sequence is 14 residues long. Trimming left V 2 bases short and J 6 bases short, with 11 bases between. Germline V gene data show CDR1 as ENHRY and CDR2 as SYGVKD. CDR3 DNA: TGTGCCATCAGTGAGACGGGGGCGAGTCAGCCCCAGCATTTT. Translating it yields CAISETGASQPQHF.

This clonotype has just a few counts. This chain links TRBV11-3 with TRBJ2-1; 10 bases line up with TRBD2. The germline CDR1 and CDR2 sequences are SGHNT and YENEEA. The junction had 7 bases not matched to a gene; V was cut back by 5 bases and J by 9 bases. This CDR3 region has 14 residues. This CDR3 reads CASSTSGTAVEQFF. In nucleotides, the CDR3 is TGTGCCAGCAGCACTAGCGGGACAGCGGTTGAGCAGTTCTTC.

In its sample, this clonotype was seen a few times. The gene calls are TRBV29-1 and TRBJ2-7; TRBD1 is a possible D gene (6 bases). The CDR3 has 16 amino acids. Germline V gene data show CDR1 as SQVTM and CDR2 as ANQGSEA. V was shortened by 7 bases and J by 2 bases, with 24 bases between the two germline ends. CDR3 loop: CSAGRPTGTFTYEQYF. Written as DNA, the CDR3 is TGCAGCGCCGGGCGCCCCACCGGGACATTCACCTACGAGCAGTACTTC.

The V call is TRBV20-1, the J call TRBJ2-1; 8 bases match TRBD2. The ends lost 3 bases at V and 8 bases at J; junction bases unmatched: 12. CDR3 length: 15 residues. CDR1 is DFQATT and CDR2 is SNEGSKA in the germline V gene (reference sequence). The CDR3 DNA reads TGCAGTGCTAGGTCTCTAGCGGGCTCTCTACATGAGCAGTTCTTC. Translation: CSARSLAGSLHEQFF.

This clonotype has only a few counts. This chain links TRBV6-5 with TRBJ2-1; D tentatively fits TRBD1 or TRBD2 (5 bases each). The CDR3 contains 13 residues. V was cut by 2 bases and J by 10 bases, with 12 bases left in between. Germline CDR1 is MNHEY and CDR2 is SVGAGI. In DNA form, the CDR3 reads TGTGCCAGCAGTTACGGGCGTGGGGGAGAGCAGTTCTTC. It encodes CASSYGRGGEQFF.

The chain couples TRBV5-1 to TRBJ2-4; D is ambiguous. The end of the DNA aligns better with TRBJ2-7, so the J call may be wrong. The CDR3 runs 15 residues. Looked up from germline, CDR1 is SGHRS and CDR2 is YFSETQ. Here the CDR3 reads CASSAWNNPPYEQYF. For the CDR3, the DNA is TGCGCCAGCAGCGCATGGAACAATCCCCCCTACGAGCAGTACTTC.